The clone carrying this T cell receptor beta chain has just a few counts. Disease duration under 2 months; hyperthyroidism patients were aged 18 to 65. The CDR3 is 14 residues long. V lost 6 bases, J lost 4 bases, and 15 bases lay in between. Per germline, CDR1 MNHEY and CDR2 SMNVEV (reference sequence). This sample stems from a study of T cells in Graves' hyperthyroidism and ophthalmopathy. About the research overall: Peripheral blood was secured at the point of initial diagnosis, before any treatment.

Amplified regions were TCR beta CDR3 sequences from RNA transcripts. A set of HTBI primers served as the primers for a first-round RT-PCR of the TCR CDR3. One entry per CDR3 protein, called by TCRdb with MiXCR from the multiplex PCR reads. The sample has fewer than 400,000 distinct CDR3 sequences, around 25% seen once. The source is a man aged 45-65 years with Graves' hyperthyroidism. V gene TRBV27 combines with J gene TRBJ1-1; D perhaps matches TRBD1 (6 bases). Material for sequencing was blood. In nucleotides, the CDR3 is TGTGCCAGCAGAGCGGGGGCGAGAGGCACTGAAGCTTTCTTT. Amino acid sequence: CASRAGARGTEAFF.